The 23 T cell receptor beta chains reported below all come from one sample, sequenced in a study of T cells in tumors and immune-related adverse events (dated by TCRdb to the early 2020s). According to the study, the label for this sample's treatment or condition signals: nivolumab (PD-1 blockade) given before sampling. Libraries were built with the immunoSEQ multiplex PCR assay. Held by TCRdb, this immuneACCESS table contains in-frame sequences only and omits some clones. Under half of the omission traces to an unresolved V gene where checked; the cause of the rest is unknown. This sample holds 5,100 or so clones; less than 75% were observed only once. Around 5.7% of the sample comes from the top ten. The sample was gut tissue, taken from a patient treated with anti-PD-1 therapy. These receptors originate from a female donor with metastatic renal cell carcinoma.

V gene TRBV6-4 combines with J gene TRBJ1-1; D is ambiguous. In germline, CDR1 is MRHNA, CDR2 SNTAGT. Trimming took off 0 bases at V and 4 bases at J, with 21 bases between the two ends. This CDR3 region has 18 residues. The DNA for the CDR3 is TGTGCCAGCAGTGACTCGAAGGCTGTGCCGAGGTTGGTCACTGAAGCTTTCTTT. Translated: CASSDSKAVPRLVTEAFF.

A few counts support this clone. This chain connects TRBV7-2 to TRBJ2-2, with a weak D call TRBD2 (6 bases). Germline lookup yields CDR1 SGHTA and CDR2 FQGNSA. V was pared by 2 bases and J by 0 bases, with 10 bases between. CDR3 length: 16 residues. CDR3 amino acids: CASSLIPGANTGELFF. The CDR3 bases are TGTGCCAGCAGCTTAATACCGGGGGCGAACACCGGGGAGCTGTTTTTT.

This clone has more than one count but fewer than ten. CDR3 nucleotide sequence: TGTGCCAGCAATATAGCGGGGGGGCATGGCAATGAGCAGTTCTTC. Encoded protein: CASNIAGGHGNEQFF. The chain carries TRBV6-6 and TRBJ2-1; 11 nucleotides line up with TRBD2. The germline gives CDR1 MNHNY, CDR2 SVGAGI (reference sequence). The CDR3 extends over 15 amino acids. With V trimmed by 7 bases and J by 6 bases, 8 bases remained unmatched.

This clone was recorded once. This chain links TRBV6-5 with TRBJ1-2; maybe TRBD1 (6 bases). Germline-derived CDR1 and CDR2 are MNHEY and SVGAGI. CDR3 size: 11 residues. Trimming cost V 11 bases and J 6 bases, with 13 bases left between them. CDR3 residues: CAGGGADGYTF. Written as DNA, the CDR3 is TGTGCCGGCGGGGGGGCGGATGGCTACACCTTC.

J is TRBJ1-5 and V is TRBV7-9, with 10 bases aligning to TRBD1. V was clipped by 5 bases and J by 1 base; unmatched bases: 5. This CDR3 contains 16 residues. CDR1 is SEHNR, CDR2 FQNEAQ, per germline (reference sequence). In DNA, the CDR3 is TGTGCCAGCAGCACCGGACAGGGGGGAAGCAATCAGCCCCAGCATTTT. Its protein is CASSTGQGGSNQPQHF.

This clone came up a few times. J is TRBJ2-5 and V is TRBV7-2; either TRBD1 or TRBD2 may supply D (6 bases each). Looked up from germline, CDR1 is SGHTA and CDR2 is FQGNSA. The V end lost 3 bases, the J end lost 2 bases, and 16 bases lay between the germline ends. The CDR3 is made up of 16 amino acids. The CDR3 DNA reads as TGTGCCAGCAGCTTGGGGGCACTAGGGGGGCAAGAGACCCAGTACTTC. This codes for CASSLGALGGQETQYF.

The chain combines TRBV13 with TRBJ2-5, with D hard to call. CDR1 and CDR2 (germline): PRHDT, FYEKMQ (reference sequence). V was cut by 4 bases and J by 5 bases, with 5 bases left in between. The CDR3 is made up of 11 amino acids. The CDR3 nucleotides are TGTGCCAGCAGCTATGGGGAGACCCAGTACTTC. Translated, it gives CASSYGETQYF. Full variable domain (outside the CDR3, taken from reference TRBV13 and TRBJ2-5): AAGVIQSPRHLIKEKRETATLKCYPIPRHDTVYWYQQGPGQDPQFLISFYEKMQSDKGSIPDRFSAQQFSDYHSELNMSSLELGDSALYFCASSYGETQYFGPGTRLLVL.

The table lists this clone with a few counts. The chain is built from TRBV12-5 and TRBJ2-5, with D perhaps matching TRBD2 (5 bases). Trimming stripped 1 base from V and 1 base from J, with 13 bases between. This CDR3 region has 16 residues. Germline assignment: CDR1 LGHNT and CDR2 FRNRAP. The CDR3 sequence is CASGLGIMRVQETQYF. The CDR3 region has the DNA TGTGCTAGTGGTTTGGGTATTATGAGGGTCCAAGAGACCCAGTACTTC.

The chain recombines TRBV5-1 with TRBJ2-3, with 9 positions matching TRBD2. CDR1 is SGHRS and CDR2 is YFSETQ in the germline V gene. This CDR3 contains 17 residues. Trimming at V came to 4 bases and at J to 6 bases, leaving 15 bases not matched to a gene. DNA for the CDR3: TGCGCCAGCAGCGGTATAGCGGGGGACCCTCCTGTGGATACGCAGTATTTT. Protein sequence: CASSGIAGDPPVDTQYF.

This clone was seen more than once but under ten times. This chain joins TRBV2 and TRBJ2-1, with 10 nucleotides matching TRBD2. The CDR3 has 16 residues. Germline V CDR1 and CDR2: SNHLY, FYNNEI. V shed 3 bases, J shed 8 bases, and the junction held 10 bases outside the gene matches. This CDR3 reads CASSDWASGSGHEQFF. The CDR3 bases are TGTGCCAGCAGTGATTGGGCTAGCGGGAGTGGGCATGAGCAGTTCTTC.

This clone was detected only once. This rearrangement joins TRBV28 to TRBJ2-7, with 15 bases that match TRBD2. Trimming took 5 bases from V and 4 from J; bases not matched to a gene: 6. The CDR3 extends over 16 amino acids. Germline lookup yields CDR1 MDHEN and CDR2 SYDVKM. In DNA form, the CDR3 reads TGTGCCAGCAGTATACCCGGGACTAGCGGGAGGTACGAGCAGTACTTC. Its translation is CASSIPGTSGRYEQYF.

The chain links TRBV30 to TRBJ2-3; no clear D. The CDR3 extends over 14 amino acids. Trimming removed 1 base at V and 3 bases at J, with 11 bases between. Looked up from germline, CDR1 is GTSNPN and CDR2 is SVGIG (reference sequence). The CDR3 nucleotides are TGTGCCTGGAGTGACACAAAGCGAACAGATACGCAGTATTTT. Residues: CAWSDTKRTDTQYF.

The chain links TRBV7-8 to TRBJ1-1, with TRBD1 matching over 8 bases. The J segment lost 1 base and the V segment lost 5 bases, leaving 9 bases of the junction unmatched. CDR3 length equals 16 residues. Germline V gene data show CDR1 as SGHVS and CDR2 as FQNEAQ. DNA of the CDR3: TGTGCCAGCAGCGCTCCTAGACAGGGGCCGAACACTGAAGCTTTCTTT. Translation gives CASSAPRQGPNTEAFF.

This clone was recorded a few times. The V and J genes are TRBV6-4 and TRBJ2-7; D is uncertain. V shed 6 bases and J shed 6 bases, with 27 bases lying between them. The CDR3 loop spans 17 amino acids. Germline V CDR1 and CDR2: MRHNA, SNTAGT. As DNA, the CDR3 is TGTGCCAGCAGCGGGCCTCCCACAGTCCCACTCCCTATCGAGCAGTACTTC. This codes for CASSGPPTVPLPIEQYF.

This chain uses TRBV6-1 with TRBJ2-3; perhaps TRBD2 as D (8 bases). With 3 bases removed from V and 4 bases from J, the gap between germline ends came to 20 bases. Germline V gene data show CDR1 as MNHNS and CDR2 as SASEGT. The CDR3 length is 17 residues. The CDR3 sequence is CASSDPGLAQGSDTQYF. CDR3 DNA sequence: TGTGCCAGCAGTGACCCCGGACTAGCACAGGGGTCAGATACGCAGTATTTT.

The chain carries TRBV11-3 and TRBJ2-2, with TRBD2 matching 9 bases. The CDR3 is 14 residues long. V lost 6 bases and J lost 6; bases outside the gene matches: 5. Germline V gene data show CDR1 as SGHNT and CDR2 as YENEEA. CDR3 loop: CASSWTSEAGELFF. The CDR3 DNA is TGTGCCAGCAGTTGGACTAGCGAGGCCGGGGAGCTGTTTTTT.

This clone has only a few counts. This chain connects TRBV7-2 to TRBJ1-1; 7 nucleotides match TRBD1. Germline V gene data show CDR1 as SGHTA and CDR2 as FQGNSA. The CDR3 runs to 13 residues. The V and J ends lost 6 bases and 7 bases, in that order; junction bases with no gene match: 8. The CDR3 DNA is TGTGCCAGCAGACCTACAGGGGTTGGTGAAGCTTTCTTT. As protein: CASRPTGVGEAFF.

This chain connects TRBV6-5 to TRBJ1-3; D is uncertain. Germline V CDR1 and CDR2: MNHEY, SVGAGI. The CDR3 spans 15 residues. V was pared by 4 bases and J by 0 bases, with 10 bases between. This CDR3 is CASSSAATSGNTIYF. CDR3 DNA: TGTGCCAGCAGTTCGGCGGCGACCTCTGGAAACACCATATATTTT.

This chain links TRBV5-1 with TRBJ1-1; 8 bases match TRBD1. The CDR3 contains 16 residues. With 1 base clipped from V and 1 base from J, the junction kept 6 bases outside the gene matches. The germline V gene has CDR1 SGHRS and CDR2 YFSETQ. The CDR3 DNA sequence: TGCGCCAGCAGCTTGACAACAGGGGGATCGAACACTGAAGCTTTCTTT. It translates to CASSLTTGGSNTEAFF.

The rearrangement joins TRBV11-2 to TRBJ1-1; D is possibly TRBD1 (5 bases). V was cut by 4 bases and J by 8 bases, with 11 bases left in between. CDR3 length: 12 amino acids. CDR1 is SGHAT, CDR2 FQNNGV, per germline. The CDR3 sequence: CASSSLRGEAFF. Here the CDR3 DNA reads TGTGCCAGCAGCTCCCTGAGGGGCGAAGCTTTCTTT.

J is TRBJ2-7 and V is TRBV6-1; 10 positions match TRBD1. This CDR3 contains 15 residues. V gave up 6 bases and J gave up 3 bases; unmatched junction bases: 8. Germline V gene sequence: CDR1 MNHNS, CDR2 SASEGT. This chain's CDR3 is CASSPIRDRGYEQYF. CDR3 nucleotide sequence: TGTGCCAGCAGCCCTATCAGGGACAGGGGCTACGAGCAGTACTTC.

This clone occurred a few times. The rearrangement links TRBV6-5 to TRBJ1-2; D may be TRBD1 (5 bases). Trimming pared 4 bases from V and 4 bases from J, leaving 13 bases between. The length of the CDR3 is 14 residues. CDR1 and CDR2 (germline): MNHEY, SVGAGI. The CDR3 sequence: CASSSLGRTYGYTF. For the CDR3, the DNA is TGTGCCAGCAGTTCCTTGGGACGGACCTATGGCTACACCTTC.

The V gene is TRBV6-6, the J gene TRBJ2-3; D is undetermined. Between the trimmed V and J ends, which lost 0 bases and 7 bases, there was a span of 2 bases. Germline values: CDR1 MNHNY, CDR2 SVGAGI (reference sequence). This CDR3 has 11 residues. The CDR3 sequence: CASSYSYTQYF. The CDR3 DNA sequence: TGTGCCAGCAGTTACTCATATACGCAGTATTTT.